Shown below are 8 T cell receptor beta chains from a single sample sequenced in a study of T cell responses to AZD1222 COVID-19 vaccine. Some clones are missing from TCRdb's copy, which holds only in-frame ones; the method was immunoSEQ multiplex PCR. Here the sample spans around 160,000 clones, 93% being singletons. The sequencing used peripheral blood, collected on day 0 of AZD1222 vaccination. These receptor sequences come from an adult in good health.

The genes are TRBV18 and TRBJ2-5, with no clear D. The CDR3 spans 14 residues. From germline, CDR1 is KGHSH and CDR2 LQKENI. Deletions cut 3 bases from V and 3 bases from J, with 11 bases between. The DNA for the CDR3 is TGTGCCAGCTCACCCAGCAAGGGTAAAGAGACCCAGTACTTC. Translation gives CASSPSKGKETQYF.

The chain recombines TRBV24-1 with TRBJ2-3; D may be TRBD1 (6 bases). The V gene's germline CDR1 is KGHDR and CDR2 SFDVKD. V was trimmed by 4 bases and J by 4 bases, leaving 11 bases between them. The CDR3 sequence is 14 residues long. The CDR3: CATSDPQGADTQYF. CDR3 in DNA: TGTGCCACCAGTGACCCACAGGGCGCAGATACGCAGTATTTT.

The chain joins TRBV7-2 to TRBJ1-2, with D tentatively TRBD1 (6 bases). V was pared by 5 bases and J by 4 bases, with 14 bases between. The CDR3 covers 14 residues. The germline V gene has CDR1 SGHTA and CDR2 FQGNSA. Here the CDR3 reads CASSPRTAPYGYTF. CDR3 DNA sequence: TGTGCCAGCAGCCCCAGGACAGCCCCCTATGGCTACACCTTC.

This sequence joins TRBV24-1 and TRBJ1-2; D is ambiguous. This CDR3 spans 12 amino acids. The germline gives CDR1 KGHDR, CDR2 SFDVKD. With 4 bases removed from V and 2 bases from J, the gap between germline ends came to 4 bases. The CDR3: CATSDGNYGYTF. The CDR3 nucleotides are TGTGCCACCAGTGACGGGAACTATGGCTACACCTTC.

The chain employs TRBV18 and TRBJ2-1; 14 bases map to TRBD2. The CDR3 covers 15 residues. In germline, CDR1 is KGHSH, CDR2 LQKENI. V dropped 6 bases and J dropped 10; count of bases not matched to a gene: 8. CDR3 bases: TGTGCCAGCTCCCCGACTAGCGGGAGGGCCGGAGAGCAGTTCTTC. Its protein product is CASSPTSGRAGEQFF.

V is TRBV10-3 and J is TRBJ1-3; D unresolved. This CDR3 has 15 residues. V was cut by 4 bases and J by 0 bases, with 10 bases left in between. CDR1 ENHRY and CDR2 SYGVKD come from the germline V gene. This CDR3 reads CAISGGLSSGNTIYF. CDR3 coding DNA: TGTGCCATCAGTGGGGGATTAAGCTCTGGAAACACCATATATTTT.

The chain employs TRBV5-1 and TRBJ1-2; no clear D gene. The CDR3 has 14 amino acids. Germline lookup yields CDR1 SGHRS and CDR2 YFSETQ. Trimming took off 0 bases at V and 4 bases at J, with 10 bases between the two ends. CDR3 DNA sequence: TGCGCCAGCAGCTTGGTGGGCGGCTCCTATGGCTACACCTTC. It yields the protein CASSLVGGSYGYTF.

The rearrangement uses TRBV7-9 and TRBJ2-3, with 9 bases that match TRBD2. CDR3 length: 18 residues. Germline lookup yields CDR1 SEHNR and CDR2 FQNEAQ (reference sequence). Unmatched junction bases numbered 9, after V lost 0 bases and J lost 2 bases. The CDR3, as DNA: TGTGCCAGCAGCTTAGCGCGGGCTAGCGGGGCCCCCACAGATACGCAGTATTTT. It encodes CASSLARASGAPTDTQYF.